One TCR beta chain is described in this entry. Its target is not known. The PCR contained 60 Vbeta and 13 Jbeta primers. Clones were sequenced by immunoSEQ multiplex PCR, and TCRdb holds only the in-frame ones, with some missing. The specimen's table records roughly 88,000 clones. This entry comes from a study of cytomegalovirus exposure and HLA in healthy donors. General study results and limits: In a later analysis, TCR beta V- and J-gene trimming showed a link to a missense DCLRE1C variant.

Germline loops: CDR1 SGHNT, CDR2 YENEEA. V dropped 3 bases and J dropped 0 bases, with 14 bases sitting between them. This CDR3 has 16 residues. The sample comprised PBMCs. The receptor was derived from a man aged 45-65 years in good health and CMV-seropositive. This chain uses TRBV11-3 with TRBJ1-1, with unresolved D. Written as DNA, the CDR3 is TGTGCCAGCAGCTTCGCAATCAACAGCATGAACACTGAAGCTTTCTTT. Residues: CASSFAINSMNTEAFF.